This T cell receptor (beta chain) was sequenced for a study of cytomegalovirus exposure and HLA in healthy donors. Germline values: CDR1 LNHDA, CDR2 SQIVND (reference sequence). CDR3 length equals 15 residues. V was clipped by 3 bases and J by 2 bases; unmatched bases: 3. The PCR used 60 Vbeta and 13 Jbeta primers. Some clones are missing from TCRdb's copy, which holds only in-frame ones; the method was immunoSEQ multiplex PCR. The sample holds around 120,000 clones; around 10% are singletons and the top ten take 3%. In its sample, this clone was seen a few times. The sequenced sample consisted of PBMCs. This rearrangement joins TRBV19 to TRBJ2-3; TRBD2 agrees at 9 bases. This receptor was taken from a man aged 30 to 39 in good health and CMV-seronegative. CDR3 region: CASSILAGITDTQYF. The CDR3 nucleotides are TGTGCCAGTAGTATCCTAGCGGGGATCACAGATACGCAGTATTTT.